Reported below is one T cell receptor beta chain. Per the original methods: By means of reference gene primer amplification, nucleated cell counts were estimated. Assay: immunoSEQ multiplex PCR; the TCRdb copy retains only in-frame clones and omits some. V, J and clone size are those of that table, while D and trimming were read from the DNA. In the table there are a few hundred thousand clones, about 90% of which are singletons. The sample comes from a study of blood T cell repertoires in COVID-19. Background on the study: The United States, Italy and Spain provided the acute and convalescent COVID-19 samples. PBMCs, B-cell-depleted T cells, or T cells were the source of the cDNA or gDNA that made up the material.

V dropped 2 bases and J dropped 2; count of bases not matched to a gene: 10. CDR1 SGDLS and CDR2 YYNGEE come from the germline V gene. The CDR3 sequence is 17 residues long. The chain recombines TRBV9 with TRBJ2-3; 8 nucleotides align to TRBD2. The origin of this receptor is a woman in her 50s with acute or convalescent COVID-19. The sequencing input was peripheral blood. As DNA, the CDR3 is TGTGCCAGCAGCGTCGCGCGGGGGGCCGGTTTCACAGATACGCAGTATTTT. Translating gives CASSVARGAGFTDTQYF. Supplemented by reference TRBV9 and TRBJ2-3, the full variable domain reads DSGVTQTPKHLITATGQRVTLRCSPRSGDLSVYWYQQSLDQGLQFLIQYYNGEERAKGNILERFSAQQFPDLHSELNLSSLELGDSALYFCASSVARGAGFTDTQYFGPGTRLTVL.